A single sample gave rise to the 30 T cell receptor beta chains below, sequenced in a study of blood T cell repertoires in COVID-19 (dated by TCRdb to 2020 to 2022). The library was produced with the immunoSEQ multiplex PCR assay. Not all clones reach the TCRdb copy of this immuneACCESS table, which keeps in-frame sequences only. Checked studies attribute under half of the gap to unresolved V genes and leave the rest unexplained. In all, the sample holds 350,000 to 450,000 clones, and around 83% of those were seen once. The ten largest clones capture around 5% of the sample. The source material was PBMCs or T cells enriched from blood (not recorded which). The source of these receptors is a woman aged 50 to 60 who had recovered from COVID-19.

The V call is TRBV19, the J call TRBJ1-2, with TRBD1 identical over 10 bases. Germline-derived CDR1 and CDR2 are LNHDA and SQIVND (reference sequence). The CDR3 is 13 amino acids. V was pared by 6 bases and J by 8 bases, with 6 bases of the junction left unmatched. DNA for the CDR3: TGTGCCAGTAGCCCCGACAGGGGGCGGGGCTACACCTTC. Its translation is CASSPDRGRGYTF.

This rearrangement joins TRBV7-2 to TRBJ2-7, with 8 bases aligning to TRBD2. This CDR3 is 12 amino acids long. Germline CDR1 and CDR2: SGHTA and FQGNSA. V trimming: 5 bases; J trimming: 7 bases; junction bases outside the gene matches: 4. The CDR3 DNA reads TGTGCCAGCAGCCCAACGGGGGGGGAGCAGTACTTC. Protein sequence: CASSPTGGEQYF. The full variable domain, completed using reference TRBV7-2 and TRBJ2-7, is GAGVSQSPSNKVTEKGKDVELRCDPISGHTALYWYRQSLGQGLEFLIYFQGNSAPDKSGLPSDRFSAERTGGSVSTLTIQRTQQEDSAVYLCASSPTGGEQYFGPGTRLTVT.

The chain carries TRBV30 and TRBJ1-1, with a possible D match to TRBD1 (6 bases). Between the trimmed V and J ends, which lost 4 bases and 5 bases, there was a span of 14 bases. The germline V gene encodes CDR1 GTSNPN and CDR2 SVGIG (reference sequence). This CDR3 has 13 residues. Here the CDR3 DNA reads TGTGCCTGGAAAGCAGGGGTGTGGACTGAAGCTTTCTTT. Amino acids: CAWKAGVWTEAFF.

This clone was found a few times. The chain couples TRBV5-1 to TRBJ1-1; possible D gene TRBD1, 6 bases. The germline gives CDR1 SGHRS, CDR2 YFSETQ. V lost 3 bases and J lost 4, with 13 bases in between. This CDR3 is built from 14 residues. CDR3 sequence: CASSWGQQRTEAFF. CDR3 sequence (DNA): TGCGCCAGCAGCTGGGGACAACAGCGCACTGAAGCTTTCTTT.

The genes are TRBV19 and TRBJ2-7; 10 bases are shared with TRBD2. Trimming at V came to 5 bases and at J to 2 bases, leaving 3 bases not matched to a gene. CDR3 size: 14 residues. Germline CDR1 reads LNHDA; CDR2 reads SQIVND (reference sequence). The CDR3 DNA reads as TGTGCCAGTAGTCCAAGCGGGGGGGCCTACGAGCAGTACTTC. Translated: CASSPSGGAYEQYF. Together with reference TRBV19 and TRBJ2-7, the CDR3 gives the full variable domain: DGGITQSPKYLFRKEGQNVTLSCEQNLNHDAMYWYRQDPGQGLRLIYYSQIVNDFQKGDIAEGYSVSREKKESFPLTVTSAQKNPTAFYLCASSPSGGAYEQYFGPGTRLTVT.

The J gene is TRBJ1-2, the V gene TRBV18; 8 bases match TRBD1. CDR3 length equals 16 residues. Germline assignment: CDR1 KGHSH and CDR2 LQKENI. V lost 1 base and J lost 2; bases outside the gene matches: 6. The DNA for the CDR3 is TGTGCCAGCTCACCACTACCCAGGGGGCTGAACTATGGCTACACCTTC. This encodes CASSPLPRGLNYGYTF.

The rearrangement uses TRBV6-5 and TRBJ1-3; 9 bases map to TRBD1. Germline CDR1 reads MNHEY; CDR2 reads SVGAGI. V lost 5 bases to trimming and J lost 9 bases; unmatched junction nucleotides: 11. The length of the CDR3 is 15 residues. The CDR3 DNA follows: TGTGCCAGCAGTCCATCTGGGACAGGGACGGTCACCATATATTTT. Its translation: CASSPSGTGTVTIYF.

DNA of the CDR3: TGTGCCATCAGTGAAGGAAGCGGGAGGGCCTTCTACAATGAGCAGTTCTTC. Its translation: CAISEGSGRAFYNEQFF. The chain recombines TRBV10-3 with TRBJ2-1; the match to TRBD2 covers 10 bases. The germline V gene has CDR1 ENHRY and CDR2 SYGVKD. Unmatched junction bases numbered 8, after V lost 3 bases and J lost 3 bases. This CDR3 spans 17 amino acids.

The chain recombines TRBV14 with TRBJ1-1; tentatively, D is TRBD1 (5 bases). This CDR3 has 14 residues. V lost 2 bases, J lost 6 bases, and 13 bases lay in between. In germline, CDR1 is SGHDN, CDR2 FVKESK. In DNA, the CDR3 is TGTGCCAGCAGCCAAAAAGGGGTGTCGTCTGAAGCTTTCTTT. Its protein product is CASSQKGVSSEAFF.

The V call is TRBV27, the J call TRBJ1-2; a possible D gene is TRBD1 (6 bases). There are 15 residues in the CDR3. V lost 8 bases to trimming and J lost 7 bases, with 23 bases between them. Germline assignment: CDR1 MNHEY and CDR2 SMNVEV (reference sequence). This chain's CDR3 is CASGDWGQAAAGYTF. CDR3 nucleotides: TGTGCCAGCGGAGACTGGGGACAAGCTGCCGCTGGCTACACCTTC.

As DNA, the CDR3 is TGTGCCAGCAGTTCCAGACAGGTAGACAACGAGCAGTACTTC. Its translation is CASSSRQVDNEQYF. The V call is TRBV28, the J call TRBJ2-7; TRBD1 might be the D (6 bases). The CDR3 length is 14 residues. CDR1 and CDR2 (germline): MDHEN, SYDVKM. V lost 4 bases and J lost 5, with 15 bases in between.

The CDR3 here is CASSLGLAGGDTQYF. CDR3 in DNA: TGTGCCAGCAGCTTGGGACTAGCGGGTGGAGATACGCAGTATTTT. The V gene is TRBV5-4, the J gene TRBJ2-3; 10 nucleotides match TRBD2. CDR3 length: 15 residues. V was clipped by 0 bases and J by 5 bases; unmatched bases: 3. CDR1 SGHNT and CDR2 YYREEE come from the germline V gene (reference sequence).

This clone was recorded a few times. This chain joins TRBV4-3 and TRBJ2-1, with TRBD1 matching 7 bases. Trimming cost V 2 bases and J 8 bases; bases outside gene matches: 3. Germline V gene data show CDR1 as LGHNA and CDR2 as YSLEER. The CDR3 totals 13 residues. CDR3 bases: TGCGCCAGCAGCCAAAGACAGGGTTATGAGCAGTTCTTC. Protein sequence: CASSQRQGYEQFF.

To note about this clone: This specimen includes other DNA sequences encoding the same CDR3. The chain combines TRBV7-2 with TRBJ1-6; TRBD1 matches 8 bases. V lost 0 bases to trimming and J lost 9 bases; unmatched junction nucleotides: 4. Germline loops: CDR1 SGHTA, CDR2 FQGNSA. This CDR3 is built from 15 residues. CDR3 loop: CASSLAPGGSSPLHF. In DNA form, the CDR3 reads TGTGCCAGCAGCTTAGCGCCAGGGGGCAGTTCACCCCTCCACTTT.

The chain employs TRBV18 and TRBJ2-5; 8 nucleotides agree with TRBD1. CDR3 length: 15 residues. Germline loops: CDR1 KGHSH, CDR2 LQKENI. The V gene end was trimmed by 2 bases and the J gene end by 4 bases; junction bases not matched to a gene: 6. The CDR3 bases are TGTGCCAGCTCACCAATCAGGGGGCCGGGAGAGACCCAGTACTTC. Translated: CASSPIRGPGETQYF.

This chain links TRBV19 with TRBJ2-7, with TRBD1 identical over 9 bases. CDR3 length: 15 residues. The V gene end was trimmed by 5 bases and the J gene end by 1 base; junction bases not matched to a gene: 6. Germline loops: CDR1 LNHDA, CDR2 SQIVND (reference sequence). CDR3 amino acids: CASSGGTGISYEQYF. DNA of the CDR3: TGTGCCAGTAGTGGGGGGACAGGGATATCCTACGAGCAGTACTTC.

J is TRBJ1-3 and V is TRBV30; maybe TRBD1 (6 bases). CDR1 is GTSNPN, CDR2 SVGIG, per germline (reference sequence). Trimming stripped 0 bases from V and 8 bases from J, with 11 bases between. The CDR3 totals 13 residues. DNA of the CDR3: TGTGCCTGGAGTGTGCGGGGGCCCGACACCATATATTTT. Translating gives CAWSVRGPDTIYF. Full variable domain (rest looked up from reference TRBV30 and TRBJ1-3): SQTIHQWPATLVQPVGSPLSLECTVEGTSNPNLYWYRQAAGRGLQLLFYSVGIGQISSEVPQNLSASRPQDRQFILSSKKLLLSDSGFYLCAWSVRGPDTIYFGEGSWLTVV.

This chain uses TRBV6-5 with TRBJ1-1; a weak D match, TRBD1 (5 bases). Trimming stripped 3 bases from V and 3 bases from J, with 14 bases between. In germline, CDR1 is MNHEY, CDR2 SVGAGI. The CDR3 totals 15 residues. The CDR3 spells CASSYLITGDTEAFF. The CDR3 nucleotides are TGTGCCAGCAGTTATTTAATTACGGGGGACACTGAAGCTTTCTTT.

The rearrangement joins TRBV7-8 to TRBJ2-1; 12 bases align to TRBD1. Germline V gene lookup returns CDR1 SGHVS and CDR2 FQNEAQ. V lost 2 bases and J lost 7; bases outside the gene matches: 9. The CDR3 has 17 residues. CDR3 bases: TGTGCCAGCAGCTTACGTATGGTGGGACAGGGGGCTAATGAGCAGTTCTTC. Amino acid sequence: CASSLRMVGQGANEQFF.

The CDR3: CASSVATRGQGPQYF. The CDR3 DNA sequence: TGTGCCAGCAGCGTAGCTACAAGGGGGCAGGGACCGCAGTATTTT. This chain joins TRBV9 and TRBJ2-3; 7 nucleotides align to TRBD1. V trimming: 0 bases; J trimming: 10 bases; junction bases outside the gene matches: 11. Germline CDR1 SGDLS, CDR2 YYNGEE. CDR3 length: 15 residues.

The chain is built from TRBV7-9 and TRBJ1-1; D is undetermined. Germline lookup yields CDR1 SEHNR and CDR2 FQNEAQ (reference sequence). CDR3 length: 13 residues. The germline V and J ends were trimmed by 1 base and 3 bases, with 6 bases remaining between them. The CDR3: CASSLVSDTEAFF. The DNA for the CDR3 is TGTGCCAGCAGCTTAGTATCCGACACTGAAGCTTTCTTT.

The gene calls are TRBV29-1 and TRBJ1-2; TRBD1 is a possible D gene (6 bases). This CDR3 is 13 amino acids long. Trimming took off 3 bases at V and 7 bases at J, with 15 bases between the two ends. CDR1 SQVTM and CDR2 ANQGSEA come from the germline V gene. The CDR3 protein is CSVEVYRDTGYTF. The CDR3, as DNA: TGCAGCGTTGAGGTTTACAGGGACACTGGCTACACCTTC.

V and J are TRBV14 and TRBJ2-5; tentatively, D is TRBD1 (6 bases). Trimming left V 1 base short and J 3 bases short, with 12 bases between. The CDR3 contains 15 residues. CDR1 and CDR2 from the germline V gene are SGHDN and FVKESK. This CDR3 reads CASSQVSQGKETQYF. CDR3 DNA: TGTGCCAGCAGCCAAGTGTCCCAGGGGAAAGAGACCCAGTACTTC.

The gene calls are TRBV7-9 and TRBJ1-2, with D possibly matching TRBD1 (5 bases). CDR1 is SEHNR and CDR2 is FQNEAQ in the germline V gene (reference sequence). V lost 7 bases, J lost 2 bases, and 11 bases lay in between. The CDR3 totals 13 residues. CDR3 DNA: TGTGCCAGCACCTCCGGACAAAACTATGGCTACACCTTC. Protein sequence: CASTSGQNYGYTF.

The CDR3 coding sequence is TGCGCCAGCAGCTCGGGACAGGGCACAGATACGCAGTATTTT. Residues: CASSSGQGTDTQYF. The genes are TRBV5-1 and TRBJ2-3; 8 bases fit TRBD1. With V trimmed by 3 bases and J by 1 base, 1 base remained unmatched. This CDR3 has 14 amino acids. CDR1 is SGHRS, CDR2 YFSETQ, per germline.

The chain employs TRBV18 and TRBJ1-1, with TRBD1 matching over 7 bases. V lost 0 bases to trimming and J lost 5 bases; unmatched junction nucleotides: 6. CDR1 and CDR2 from the germline V gene are KGHSH and LQKENI. This CDR3 region has 15 residues. The CDR3 loop is CASSPPGGARTEAFF. In nucleotides, the CDR3 is TGTGCCAGCTCACCACCAGGGGGCGCGAGGACTGAAGCTTTCTTT.

The chain combines TRBV5-5 with TRBJ2-1; the D gene is possibly TRBD2 (6 bases). V gave up 3 bases and J gave up 2 bases, with 12 bases separating them. The germline CDR1 and CDR2 sequences are SGHKS and YYEKEE (reference sequence). CDR3 length equals 15 residues. The CDR3 nucleotides are TGTGCCAGCAGCTACGGACTACAAACCTACAATGAGCAGTTCTTC. Translated: CASSYGLQTYNEQFF.

The V and J genes are TRBV24-1 and TRBJ2-4; maybe TRBD2 (7 bases). The CDR3 runs to 18 residues. The germline gives CDR1 KGHDR, CDR2 SFDVKD. V lost 5 bases, J lost 0 bases, and 19 bases lay in between. CDR3 DNA sequence: TGTGCCACCAGTGTGGGGGGGGCGACGACTCTAGCCAAAAACATTCAGTACTTC. Its protein is CATSVGGATTLAKNIQYF.

The genes are TRBV7-3 and TRBJ1-1; TRBD1 might be the D (5 bases). This CDR3 spans 15 amino acids. The germline V gene encodes CDR1 SGHTA and CDR2 FQGTGA. V lost 5 bases to trimming and J lost 0 bases, with 13 bases between them. The CDR3 is CASSPQGTLNTEAFF. The CDR3 region has the DNA TGTGCCAGCAGCCCCCAGGGTACGCTGAACACTGAAGCTTTCTTT.

In its sample, this clone was seen once. The chain is built from TRBV6-5 and TRBJ2-7; 7 nucleotides agree with TRBD2. Germline CDR1 reads MNHEY; CDR2 reads SVGAGI. Unmatched junction bases numbered 9, after V lost 6 bases and J lost 4 bases. There are 14 residues in the CDR3. This CDR3 reads CASSNLGGVYEQYF. CDR3 DNA sequence: TGTGCCAGCAGCAACCTGGGAGGGGTGTACGAGCAGTACTTC.